Listed below are T cell receptor beta chains from one sample, sequenced in a study of blood T cell repertoires in COVID-19. Produced via immunoSEQ multiplex PCR; TCRdb's table is partial and in-frame only. Among some 90,000 clones, more than 80% were seen once, and the ten largest hold 2.7%. Sequencing was carried out using peripheral blood. The receptor source for this set is a man in his forties or fifties with COVID-19, enrolled during active disease. Each CDR3 is given without its conserved first and last residue. Each record gives: J gene, V gene, CDR3 protein.

>TRBJ1-1|TRBV11-2
ASSLRTMNTEAF
>TRBJ2-1|TRBV11-1
ASSIDRSYNEQF
>TRBJ1-3|TRBV9
ASSVGGWDRGSGNTIY
>TRBJ1-4|TRBV11-2
ASSLGMAANEKLF
>TRBJ2-1|TRBV6-5
ASSYLGRGGNNEQF
>TRBJ1-3|TRBV9
ASSVAGGTDSGNTIY
>TRBJ1-1|TRBV6-2/TRBV6-3
ASSHEDPGQGAGNTEAF
>TRBJ2-7|TRBV14
ASSQAGQGGYEQY
>TRBJ1-5|TRBV7-2
ASSRVLGDRDQPQH
>TRBJ2-2|TRBV5-4
ASSLGQGTGELF
>TRBJ2-1|TRBV2
ASSGTGYNEQF
>TRBJ2-7|TRBV18
ASSPRAPWGQEEQY
>TRBJ1-1|TRBV6-5
ASSRGQGANTEAF
>TRBJ1-2|TRBV15
ATSSRQVSVPGYT
>TRBJ2-7|TRBV6-1
ASSDLSFRGVYEQY
>TRBJ2-7|TRBV3-1/TRBV3-2
ASSQCPGTSGESSYEQY
>TRBJ2-1|TRBV30
AWRARWGTDNEQF
>TRBJ2-7|TRBV5-4
ASSSGLPTYEQY
>TRBJ2-1|TRBV7-9
ASSDSGLAGGSSYNEQF
>TRBJ2-1|TRBV16
ASSQSLGGLTYNEQF
>TRBJ2-1|TRBV24-1
ASGSYNEQF
>TRBJ2-1|TRBV28
ASMTGYNEQF
>TRBJ1-6|TRBV20-1
SASRQGNSPLH
>TRBJ2-7|TRBV11-2
ASSLVGTVVYEQY
>TRBJ1-1|TRBV21-1
AAHSGGTEAF
>TRBJ1-2|TRBV30
AWSVRGYGYT
>TRBJ2-5|TRBV7-6
ASSFKGLRGPGEETQY
>TRBJ1-4|TRBV9
ASSPATVNEKLF
>TRBJ2-2|TRBV3-1/TRBV3-2
ASSSFTGTGELF
>TRBJ2-3|TRBV9
ASSLGLAGRTDTQY
>TRBJ2-1|TRBV10-3
AISDGVGSSYNEQF
>TRBJ2-1|TRBV18
ASSTVGAKISYNEQF
>TRBJ1-2|TRBV2
ASERGGVNYGYT
>TRBJ2-2|TRBV5-6
ASSLVPGNAGELF
>TRBJ1-6|TRBV29-1
SVASGQGNSPLH
>TRBJ2-4|TRBV4-1
ASSLGDREKNIQY
>TRBJ1-1|TRBV18
ASSPGQGLGNTEAF
>TRBJ2-7|TRBV4-1
ASSHPGQGPYEQY
>TRBJ1-2|TRBV30
AWRHHRGNYGYT
>TRBJ1-1|TRBV19
ASSATGDTEAF
>TRBJ1-1|TRBV18
ASSPAGGNIGSTEAF
>TRBJ1-1|TRBV5-8
ASSYDTITEAF
>TRBJ1-1|TRBV28
ASSLTAGTRNTEAF
>TRBJ1-3|TRBV10-3
AISGGTGGNTIY
>TRBJ2-1|TRBV7-8
ASSFDRGSYNEQF
>TRBJ1-1|TRBV29-1
SAEQGAYTEAF
>TRBJ1-2|TRBV4-3
ASSQDGVRGLYGYT
>TRBJ1-1|TRBV19
ASRKQGNTEAF
>TRBJ2-6|TRBV7-2
ASSLAPGNWGANVLT
>TRBJ2-7|TRBV4-1
ASSHPGQGGEQY
>TRBJ2-7|TRBV3-1/TRBV3-2
ASSQRGGPPYEQY
>TRBJ1-2|TRBV6-5
ASSSPGFYGYT
>TRBJ2-1|TRBV5-1
ASSLSSREQF
>TRBJ2-7|TRBV7-9
ASSQYRGGEQY
>TRBJ1-4|TRBV5-4
ASSLGGLADEKLF